The sequence of this T cell receptor beta chain was determined in a study of blood T cell repertoires in COVID-19. In its sample, this clone was seen a few times. Some clones are missing from TCRdb's copy, which holds only in-frame ones; the method was immunoSEQ multiplex PCR. This sample carries under 400,000 clones, around 89% of them seen once, and the ten largest clones take around 6.3%. There are 15 residues in the CDR3. Germline V gene data show CDR1 as MNHEY and CDR2 as SVGAGI. The V segment lost 6 bases and the J segment 3 bases; nucleotides outside the gene matches: 8. The chain employs TRBV6-5 and TRBJ1-2; the match to TRBD1 covers 9 bases. The receptor comes from a man aged 18 to 30 with active or convalescent COVID-19. Sample: peripheral blood. CDR3 sequence reads: CASRDYRGPYYGYTF. In DNA, the CDR3 is TGTGCCAGCAGAGATTACAGGGGGCCTTACTATGGCTACACCTTC.